These T cell receptor beta chains were read from a single sample in a study of blood T cell repertoires in COVID-19. Clones were sequenced by immunoSEQ multiplex PCR, and TCRdb holds only the in-frame ones, with some missing. The data contain about 55,000 clones, more than 70% of them singletons. Material: peripheral blood. The receptors come from a man between 60 and 70 years old with active COVID-19. CDR3s leave out the opening cysteine and the closing phenylalanine or tryptophan. The order of the fields is D gene, J gene, V gene, clone size, CDR3 protein. The D gene is left open where the match is weak. Where a row states a size, it is once, few, many or the class of an expanded clone; other rows omit it.

NA,TRBJ1-6,TRBV9,few,ASSVGLRAWNSPLH
TRBD2,TRBJ2-1,TRBV3-1/TRBV3-2,NA,ASSQEAFIERDLNEQF
TRBD1,TRBJ1-5,TRBV7-8,few,ASSFSGTGVGQPQH
NA,TRBJ2-1,TRBV7-9,once,ASSPKTSLPYNEQF
NA,TRBJ2-1,TRBV10-1,NA,ATSPGQFYNEQF
TRBD2,TRBJ2-1,TRBV9,NA,ASSVVSSGRGEQF
NA,TRBJ2-5,TRBV3-1/TRBV3-2,NA,ASSQRSGGETQY
NA,TRBJ2-1,TRBV12-5,NA,ASGLVWQGGSYNEQF
NA,TRBJ2-1,TRBV6-5,NA,ASSLVGRRLF
TRBD1,TRBJ1-1,TRBV5-1,NA,ASTQGALTEAF
TRBD1,TRBJ1-1,TRBV24-1,NA,ATSDLRQGDTEAF
NA,TRBJ2-3,TRBV7-8,NA,ASSYLLVITDTQY
NA,TRBJ2-3,TRBV7-3,NA,ASSSLSSTDTQY
TRBD1,TRBJ2-7,TRBV5-1,NA,ASRDSTYEQY
TRBD2,TRBJ2-1,TRBV11-3,NA,ASSFGFASGSDEQF
NA,TRBJ2-7,TRBV4-1,NA,ASSQVRGHEQY
NA,TRBJ2-1,TRBV3-1/TRBV3-2,NA,ASSQVSGDNEQF
NA,TRBJ2-2,TRBV5-8,NA,ASSLGQTNTGELF
TRBD1,TRBJ1-5,TRBV6-6,once,ASSDTGVSNQPQH
NA,TRBJ2-2,TRBV10-3,NA,ANSRDNVRVNGAGELF
NA,TRBJ2-7,TRBV7-8,NA,ASSFPPSAPYEQY
TRBD2,TRBJ2-7,TRBV5-4,medium-sized,ASSWTSGRSSYEQY
NA,TRBJ2-1,TRBV5-1,NA,ASSSRTPGAEF
NA,TRBJ2-7,TRBV6-2/TRBV6-3,NA,ASTPAGKSNYEQY
NA,TRBJ1-3,TRBV7-6,NA,ASSSHGGDARSGNTIY
TRBD1,TRBJ1-5,TRBV18,NA,ASSQGQGTAQPQH
TRBD1,TRBJ1-1,TRBV4-1,NA,ASSQGTGGNTEAF
TRBD2,TRBJ2-7,TRBV6-5,NA,ASSYSLAGGSYEQY
NA,TRBJ2-3,TRBV9,NA,ASSVITDTQY
NA,TRBJ1-5,TRBV15,NA,ATSRDPGSPYQPQH
NA,TRBJ1-5,TRBV15,NA,ATSREGRGWGYSNQPQH